The clone carrying this TCR beta chain has only a few counts. The V gene lost 0 bases and the J gene lost 1 base, with 10 bases spanning the gap. This CDR3 region has 15 residues. This entry belongs to a study of blood T cell repertoires in COVID-19. Data came from immunoSEQ multiplex PCR; TCRdb stores just in-frame clones and leaves some out. The repertoire holds 190,000 or so clones, with about 83% as singletons. The material sequenced was peripheral blood. The chain couples TRBV5-3 to TRBJ1-1; no clear D gene. TRBV5-3 is sorted into the ORF group, with uncertain function. This receptor was taken from a woman younger than 30 who had recovered from COVID-19. CDR3 in amino acids: CARSLALSGNTEAFF. The CDR3 region has the DNA TGTGCCAGAAGCTTGGCGCTTTCAGGGAACACTGAAGCTTTCTTT.